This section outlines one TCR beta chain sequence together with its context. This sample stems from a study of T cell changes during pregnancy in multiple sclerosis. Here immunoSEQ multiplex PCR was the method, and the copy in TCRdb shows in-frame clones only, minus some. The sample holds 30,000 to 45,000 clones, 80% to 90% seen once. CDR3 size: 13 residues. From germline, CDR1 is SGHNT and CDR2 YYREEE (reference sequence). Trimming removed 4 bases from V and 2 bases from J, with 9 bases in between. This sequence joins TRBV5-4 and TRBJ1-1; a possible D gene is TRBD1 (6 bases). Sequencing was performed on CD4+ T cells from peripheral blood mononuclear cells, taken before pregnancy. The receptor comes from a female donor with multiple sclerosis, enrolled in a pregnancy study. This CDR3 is CASSPQGNTEAFF. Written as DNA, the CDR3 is TGTGCCAGCAGCCCACAGGGCAACACTGAAGCTTTCTTT.